Listed here are 16 T cell receptor beta chains from one sample, sequenced in a study of post-analysis software for immune sequencing data. Findings and caveats of the study: Relative to controls, patients had 4 or 5 TRBV segments at higher frequency, with TRBV5-6, TRBV5-1 and TRBV20-1 among these.

No antigen has been assigned to these receptors. Prepared libraries of TCR beta cDNA carried unique molecular identifiers. TCRdb processed the PCR reads anew with MiXCR; each CDR3 protein has one entry. This sample has approximately 630,000 distinct CDR3 sequences, with more than 50% found just once. Input material: blood. All receptors derive from a girl aged 2 to 9 with multiple sclerosis.

The rearrangement joins TRBV20-1 to TRBJ2-7; TRBD2 agrees at 9 bases. With V trimmed by 3 bases and J by 3 bases, 6 bases remained unmatched. The CDR3 consists of 14 residues. Per the germline V gene, CDR1 is DFQATT and CDR2 is SNEGSKA (reference sequence). In DNA, the CDR3 is TGCAGTGCTAGGTACCTAGCGGGGATCTACGAGCAGTACTTC. Translated, it gives CSARYLAGIYEQYF.

V and J are TRBV20-1 and TRBJ2-7, with 7 bases identical to TRBD2. V shed 0 bases and J 0 bases; nucleotides not matched to a gene: 5. Germline lookup yields CDR1 DFQATT and CDR2 SNEGSKA (reference sequence). The CDR3 runs to 15 residues. The CDR3 sequence: CSARDPRLASYEQYF. The CDR3 bases are TGCAGTGCTAGAGACCCCCGACTAGCCTCCTACGAGCAGTACTTC.

This chain joins TRBV25-1 and TRBJ2-1; D is uncertain. Trimming removed 1 base from V and 8 bases from J, with 18 bases in between. The CDR3 loop spans 16 amino acids. The germline gives CDR1 MGHDK, CDR2 SYGVNS. In DNA form, the CDR3 reads TGTGCCAGCAGTGAATCAAGGTTTCTGGGTTTGGATGAGCAGTTCTTC. It codes for CASSESRFLGLDEQFF.

The chain has TRBV6-4 and TRBJ2-1; 11 bases map to TRBD2. Germline trimming cut 3 bases from V and 9 bases from J; bases unmatched to any gene: 10. Germline loops: CDR1 MRHNA, CDR2 SNTAGT. The CDR3 runs to 16 residues. This CDR3 reads CASSDVPSGGYSEQFF. The CDR3 DNA follows: TGTGCCAGCAGTGATGTGCCTAGCGGGGGGTATAGTGAGCAGTTCTTC.

The V gene is TRBV5-1, the J gene TRBJ2-7, with 7 bases lining up with TRBD1. The CDR3 is made up of 14 amino acids. With 2 bases clipped from V and 5 bases from J, the junction kept 7 bases outside the gene matches. Germline-derived CDR1 and CDR2 are SGHRS and YFSETQ. The chain's CDR3 is CASSLRQGVDEQYF. The CDR3 nucleotides are TGCGCCAGCAGCTTACGACAGGGAGTTGACGAGCAGTACTTC.

This sequence joins TRBV7-3 and TRBJ2-4; possibly TRBD1 for D (6 bases). With the DNA end fitting TRBJ2-7 better, the J assignment may be wrong. CDR3 length equals 15 residues. Germline-derived CDR1 and CDR2 are SGHTA and FQGTGA. Written as DNA, the CDR3 is TGTGCCAGCAGCCCCTTTGGGGGCCAGACCTACGAGCAGTACTTC. The encoded protein is CASSPFGGQTYEQYF.

The chain has TRBV11-2 and TRBJ2-7, with D perhaps matching TRBD2 (6 bases). CDR1 and CDR2 from the germline V gene are SGHAT and FQNNGV. V was cut by 1 base and J by 0 bases, with 10 bases left in between. The CDR3 loop spans 15 amino acids. CDR3 protein: CASSLGWRGSYEQYF. CDR3 nucleotides: TGTGCCAGCAGCTTAGGATGGCGGGGCTCCTACGAGCAGTACTTC.

This clonotype came up a few times. This chain joins TRBV29-1 and TRBJ1-5; TRBD1 matches 10 bases. The J segment lost 1 base and the V segment lost 4 bases, leaving 4 bases of the junction unmatched. Looked up from germline, CDR1 is SQVTM and CDR2 is ANQGSEA. CDR3 length: 15 residues. CDR3 in DNA: TGCAGCGTTGCCACGGGACAGGGGAGCAATCAGCCCCAGCATTTT. It is translated as CSVATGQGSNQPQHF.

This chain uses TRBV6-2 or TRBV6-3 with TRBJ2-1, with 8 bases matching TRBD2. J lost 0 bases, V lost 5 bases, and 6 bases had no gene match. The CDR3 runs to 16 residues. Germline V lookup: CDR1 MNHEY, CDR2 SVGEGT. The CDR3 spells CASSIAGRNSYNEQFF. DNA of the CDR3: TGTGCCAGCAGTATAGCGGGACGGAACTCCTACAATGAGCAGTTCTTC.

The V gene is TRBV20-1, the J gene TRBJ2-1, with 7 bases matching TRBD2. The germline gives CDR1 DFQATT, CDR2 SNEGSKA (reference sequence). Trimming removed 6 bases from V and 9 bases from J; junction bases left unmatched: 11. The CDR3 is made up of 13 amino acids. CDR3 sequence: CSARGGEGIEQFF. The CDR3 nucleotides are TGCAGTGCCCGCGGAGGGGAGGGCATTGAGCAGTTCTTC.

The chain employs TRBV6-1 and TRBJ2-7, with a tentative D call TRBD1 (6 bases). The V end lost 3 bases, the J end lost 1 base, and 22 bases lay between the germline ends. The CDR3 totals 18 residues. Germline CDR1 and CDR2: MNHNS and SASEGT. The CDR3 reads CASSDRGTQGRGSYEQYF. CDR3 coding DNA: TGTGCCAGCAGTGACCGAGGCACCCAGGGGAGAGGGTCCTACGAGCAGTACTTC.

The rearrangement links TRBV7-3 to TRBJ2-1, with 7 bases that match TRBD2. J lost 7 bases, V lost 2 bases, and 11 bases had no gene match. Per the germline V gene, CDR1 is SGHTA and CDR2 is FQGTGA. The CDR3 length is 16 residues. DNA of the CDR3: TGTGCCAGCAGCTTATTGGCGGGAGAAGGTGGTAATGAGCAGTTCTTC. It specifies CASSLLAGEGGNEQFF.

The chain recombines TRBV6-1 with TRBJ2-7, with 8 bases lining up with TRBD2. Germline values: CDR1 MNHNS, CDR2 SASEGT. The V segment lost 0 bases and the J segment 6 bases; nucleotides outside the gene matches: 4. CDR3 length: 14 residues. This chain's CDR3 is CASSEAAGGGEQYF. In DNA form, the CDR3 reads TGTGCCAGCAGTGAAGCCGCGGGGGGCGGCGAGCAGTACTTC.

The chain is built from TRBV18 and TRBJ2-7, with 10 bases matching TRBD2. The V and J ends lost 3 bases and 5 bases, in that order; junction bases with no gene match: 4. Germline V lookup: CDR1 KGHSH, CDR2 LQKENI. CDR3 length: 14 residues. The CDR3 nucleotides are TGTGCCAGCTCACCCCAGCGGGAGGGACACGAGCAGTACTTC. Translated, it gives CASSPQREGHEQYF.

The rearrangement links TRBV20-1 to TRBJ2-1; 12 nucleotides agree with TRBD2. The CDR3 is 18 residues long. Germline V gene data show CDR1 as DFQATT and CDR2 as SNEGSKA (reference sequence). The trim removed 5 bases at V and 4 bases at J, leaving 15 bases unmatched. The CDR3 loop reads CSAGPPELAGGPYNEQFF. DNA for the CDR3: TGCAGTGCTGGCCCACCCGAACTAGCGGGGGGACCATACAATGAGCAGTTCTTC.

This clonotype turned up a few times. The CDR3 region is CASSSIAGGLDEQFF. For the CDR3, the DNA is TGCGCCAGCAGCAGTATAGCGGGAGGACTCGATGAGCAGTTCTTC. This chain joins TRBV5-1 and TRBJ2-1; TRBD2 matches at 10 bases. In germline, CDR1 is SGHRS, CDR2 YFSETQ. The CDR3 consists of 15 residues. The J segment lost 8 bases and the V segment lost 4 bases, leaving 9 bases of the junction unmatched. The whole variable domain, remainder taken from reference TRBV5-1 and TRBJ2-1, is KAGVTQTPRYLIKTRGQQVTLSCSPISGHRSVSWYQQTPGQGLQFLFEYFSETQRNKGNFPGRFSGRQFSNSRSEMNVSTLELGDSALYLCASSSIAGGLDEQFFGPGTRLTVL.